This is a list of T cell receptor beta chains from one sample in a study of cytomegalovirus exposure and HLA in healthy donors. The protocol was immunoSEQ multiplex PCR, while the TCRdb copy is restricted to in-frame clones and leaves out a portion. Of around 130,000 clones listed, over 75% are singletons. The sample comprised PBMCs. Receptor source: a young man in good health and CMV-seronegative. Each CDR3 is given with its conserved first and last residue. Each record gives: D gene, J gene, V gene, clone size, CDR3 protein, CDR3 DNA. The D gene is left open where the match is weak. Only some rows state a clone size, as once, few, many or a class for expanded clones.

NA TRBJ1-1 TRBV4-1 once CASSQDSGNTEVFF TGCGCCAGCAGCCAAGATTCAGGGAACACTGAAGTTTTCTTT
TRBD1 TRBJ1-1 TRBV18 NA CASSPTGGNTEAFF TGTGCCAGCTCACCGACAGGGGGGAACACTGAAGCTTTCTTT
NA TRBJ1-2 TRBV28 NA CASSTIHLDGYTF TGTGCCAGCAGCACGATCCACCTAGATGGCTACACCTTC
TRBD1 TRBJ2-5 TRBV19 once CASSIGDRGRGETQYF TGTGCCAGTAGTATCGGGGACAGGGGGCGCGGAGAGACCCAGTACTTC
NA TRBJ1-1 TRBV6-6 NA CASSGARGTEAFF TGTGCCAGCAGTGGGGCCAGAGGTACTGAAGCTTTCTTT
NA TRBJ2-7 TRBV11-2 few CASSHKGAGYEQYF TGTGCCAGCAGCCATAAAGGGGCCGGCTACGAGCAGTACTTC
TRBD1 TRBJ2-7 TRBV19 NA CASTPSGQGAYEQYF TGTGCCAGCACCCCATCGGGACAGGGGGCCTACGAGCAGTACTTC
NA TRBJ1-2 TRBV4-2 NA CASSQDIARSNYGYTF TGTGCCAGCAGCCAAGATATCGCCAGATCCAACTATGGCTACACCTTC
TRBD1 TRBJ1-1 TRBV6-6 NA CASTLTGGRTEAFF TGTGCCAGCACTCTGACAGGGGGAAGGACTGAAGCTTTCTTT
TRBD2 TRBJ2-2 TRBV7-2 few CASSPRRSGRATGELFF TGTGCCAGCAGCCCCCGGAGGAGTGGGAGGGCCACCGGGGAGCTGTTTTTT
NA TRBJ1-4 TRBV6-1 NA CASGARINEKLFF TGTGCCAGCGGGGCCAGAATTAATGAAAAACTGTTTTTT
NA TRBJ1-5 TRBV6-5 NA CASSRTVYNQPQHF TGTGCCAGCAGTAGGACAGTGTATAATCAGCCCCAGCATTTT
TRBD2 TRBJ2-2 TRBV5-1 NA CASSLAPLAGFTGELFF TGCGCCAGCAGCTTGGCCCCACTAGCGGGGTTCACCGGGGAGCTGTTTTTT
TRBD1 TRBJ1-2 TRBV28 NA CASCPGQGKVYGYTF TGTGCCAGCTGCCCCGGACAGGGAAAGGTCTATGGCTACACCTTC
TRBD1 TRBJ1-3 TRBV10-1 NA CASTPGTGVGNTIYF TGCGCCAGCACCCCAGGGACAGGGGTAGGAAACACCATATATTTT
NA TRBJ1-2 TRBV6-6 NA CASKYAGPNYGYTF TGTGCCAGCAAGTACGCGGGGCCAAACTATGGCTACACCTTC
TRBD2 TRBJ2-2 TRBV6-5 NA CASSILAGGPGELFF TGTGCCAGCAGCATACTAGCGGGGGGGCCCGGGGAGCTGTTTTTT
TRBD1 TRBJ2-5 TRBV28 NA CASSLRGTGARRETQYF TGTGCCAGCAGTTTACGCGGGACAGGGGCGCGTCGGGAGACCCAGTACTTC
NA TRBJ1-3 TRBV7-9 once CASSLNLGNTIYF TGTGCCAGCAGCTTAAATCTTGGAAACACCATATATTTT
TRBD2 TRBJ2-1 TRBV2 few CASSTSGGAVFF TGTGCCAGCAGTACCAGCGGGGGGGCCGTGTTCTTC
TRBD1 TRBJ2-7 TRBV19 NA CASSKGQGRSEQYF TGTGCCAGTAGTAAAGGACAGGGGCGGTCCGAGCAGTACTTC
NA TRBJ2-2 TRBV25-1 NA CASSEASDSTGELFF TGTGCCAGCAGTGAAGCTAGCGACTCCACCGGGGAGCTGTTTTTT
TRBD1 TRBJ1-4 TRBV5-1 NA CASSLEGGKERLFF TGCGCCAGCAGCTTGGAAGGGGGCAAGGAAAGACTGTTTTTT
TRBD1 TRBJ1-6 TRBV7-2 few CASSTGQVNSPLHF TGTGCCAGCAGCACCGGACAGGTTAATTCACCCCTCCACTTT
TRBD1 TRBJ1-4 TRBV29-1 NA CSVMQGAANEKLFF TGCAGCGTCATGCAGGGGGCGGCTAATGAAAAACTGTTTTTT
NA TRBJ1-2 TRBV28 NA CASSNTRRGYGYTF TGTGCCAGCAGCAATACCCGGCGCGGCTATGGCTACACCTTC
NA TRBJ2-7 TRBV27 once CASSLGLSYEQYF TGTGCCAGCAGTTTGGGGCTATCATACGAGCAGTACTTC
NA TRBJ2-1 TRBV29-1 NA CSVLPGSYNEQFF TGCAGCGTTCTCCCCGGGAGCTACAATGAGCAGTTCTTC
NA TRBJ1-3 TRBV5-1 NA CASSLAPRHLSGNTIYF TGCGCCAGCAGCTTGGCCCCTCGACATCTCTCTGGAAACACCATATATTTT
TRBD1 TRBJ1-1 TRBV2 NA CASSGGLTGYTEAFF TGTGCCAGCAGTGGAGGGTTGACAGGGTACACTGAAGCTTTCTTT
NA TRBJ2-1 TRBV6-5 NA CASSYEPSSYNEQFF TGTGCCAGCAGTTACGAGCCAAGCTCCTACAATGAGCAGTTCTTC
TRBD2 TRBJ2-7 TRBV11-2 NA CASSLLTSAAEQYF TGTGCCAGCAGCTTATTGACTAGCGCTGCCGAGCAGTACTTC
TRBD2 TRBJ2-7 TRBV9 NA CASSVGTGGGEYEQYF TGTGCCAGCAGCGTGGGGACGGGAGGGGGAGAGTACGAGCAGTACTTC
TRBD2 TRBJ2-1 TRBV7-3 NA CASSSGTSGIIGEQFF TGTGCCAGCAGCTCCGGGACTAGCGGGATTATCGGTGAGCAGTTCTTC
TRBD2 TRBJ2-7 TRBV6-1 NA CASEAGGISYEQYF TGTGCCAGTGAAGCGGGGGGTATTTCATACGAGCAGTACTTC
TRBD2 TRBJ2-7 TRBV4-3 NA CASSLPSSGSSEQYF TGCGCCAGCAGCCTACCCTCTAGCGGGAGTAGCGAGCAGTACTTC
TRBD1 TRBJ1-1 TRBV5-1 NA CASSIQGFGTEAFF TGCGCCAGCAGCATACAGGGGTTCGGCACTGAAGCTTTCTTT
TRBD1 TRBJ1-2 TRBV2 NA CASSGDSNYGYTF TGTGCCAGCAGCGGGGACAGCAACTATGGCTACACCTTC
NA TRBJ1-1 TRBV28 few CASSLLYRVSTEAFF TGTGCCAGCAGTTTATTATACAGGGTGAGCACTGAAGCTTTCTTT
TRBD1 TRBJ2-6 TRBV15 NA CATSRARDRVSGANVLTF TGTGCCACCAGCAGAGCGAGGGACAGGGTTTCAGGGGCCAACGTCCTGACTTTC
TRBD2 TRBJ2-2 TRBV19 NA CASKRREGELFF TGTGCCAGTAAGCGGCGGGAGGGGGAGCTGTTTTTT